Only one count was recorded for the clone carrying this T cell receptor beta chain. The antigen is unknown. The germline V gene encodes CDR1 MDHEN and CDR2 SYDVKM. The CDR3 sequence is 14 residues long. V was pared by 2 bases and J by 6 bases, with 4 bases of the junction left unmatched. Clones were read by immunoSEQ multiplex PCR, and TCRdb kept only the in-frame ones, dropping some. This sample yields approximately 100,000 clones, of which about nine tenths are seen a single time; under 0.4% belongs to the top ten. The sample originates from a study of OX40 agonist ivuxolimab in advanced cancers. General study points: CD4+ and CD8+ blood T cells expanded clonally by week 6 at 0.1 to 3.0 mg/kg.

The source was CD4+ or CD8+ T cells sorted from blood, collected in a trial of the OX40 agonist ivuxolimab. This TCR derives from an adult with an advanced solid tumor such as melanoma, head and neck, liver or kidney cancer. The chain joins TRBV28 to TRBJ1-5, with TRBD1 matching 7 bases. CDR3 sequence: CASSLQGGGQPQHF. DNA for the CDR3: TGTGCCAGCAGTTTACAGGGGGGGGGTCAGCCCCAGCATTTT.